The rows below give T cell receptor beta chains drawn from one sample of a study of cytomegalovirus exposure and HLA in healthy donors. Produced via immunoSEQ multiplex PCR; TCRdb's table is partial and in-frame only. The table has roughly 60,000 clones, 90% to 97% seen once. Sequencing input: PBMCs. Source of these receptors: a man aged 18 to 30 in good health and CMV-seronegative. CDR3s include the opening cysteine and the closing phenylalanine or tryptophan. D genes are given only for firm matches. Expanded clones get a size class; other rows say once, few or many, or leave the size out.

CASSTLAGGRMYEQFF,TGTGCCAGCAGTACCTTAGCGGGTGGGCGAATGTATGAGCAGTTCTTC,TRBD2,TRBV28,TRBJ2-1,16,.
CASSAGDRGLGEQYF,TGCGCCAGCAGCGCGGGGGACAGGGGGTTGGGCGAGCAGTACTTC,TRBD1,TRBV5-1,TRBJ2-7,15,.
CASRLSGTSYNEQFF,TGTGCCAGCAGACTGAGCGGAACCTCCTACAATGAGCAGTTCTTC,.,TRBV7-2,TRBJ2-1,15,.
CASSPRDSVGQYF,TGTGCCAGCAGCCCCCGGGACAGCGTGGGGCAGTACTTC,TRBD1,TRBV11-2,TRBJ2-7,13,.
CASSYSTTGADTQYF,TGTGCCAGCAGTTACTCGACGACCGGGGCAGATACGCAGTATTTT,.,TRBV6-5,TRBJ2-3,15,.
CNYRDRVSEQYF,TGCAACTACCGGGACAGGGTTTCCGAGCAGTACTTC,TRBD1,TRBV29-1,TRBJ2-7,12,.
CASSCSGVGTDTQYF,TGCGCCAGCAGCTGTTCGGGAGTCGGCACAGATACGCAGTATTTT,.,TRBV5-1,TRBJ2-3,15,.
CASSQDEAPNTEAFF,TGCGCCAGCAGCCAAGATGAGGCTCCGAACACTGAAGCTTTCTTT,.,TRBV4-3,TRBJ1-1,15,.
CASSLGLAKNIQYF,TGTGCCAGCAGTTTAGGCTTAGCCAAAAACATTCAGTACTTC,.,TRBV28,TRBJ2-4,14,.
CASSPTGAQLRQPQHF,TGTGCCAGCAGTCCAACAGGGGCGCAGCTTCGTCAGCCCCAGCATTTT,TRBD1,TRBV28,TRBJ1-5,16,once
CASSDGGLAGFTDTQYF,TGTGCCAGCAGTGACGGAGGACTAGCGGGATTCACAGATACGCAGTATTTT,TRBD2,TRBV6-1,TRBJ2-3,17,.
CAGGAGNEQFF,TGTGCCGGGGGGGCCGGGAATGAGCAGTTCTTC,.,TRBV19,TRBJ2-1,11,.
CASSHSLAGVVGELFF,TGTGCCAGCAGCCACTCACTAGCGGGAGTGGTCGGGGAGCTGTTTTTT,TRBD2,TRBV7-9,TRBJ2-2,16,.
CASSQFEGRIVSTGELFF,TGCGCCAGCAGCCAATTCGAAGGGAGAATCGTTTCTACCGGGGAGCTGTTTTTT,.,TRBV4-1,TRBJ2-2,18,.
CASSGQNNSPLHF,TGTGCCAGCAGCGGACAGAATAATTCACCCCTCCACTTT,.,TRBV2,TRBJ1-6,13,.
CASSKGLTAYEQYF,TGTGCCAGCAGTAAGGGACTAACAGCCTACGAGCAGTACTTC,TRBD2,TRBV27,TRBJ2-7,14,once
CASRVVAGSSYEQYF,TGCGCCAGCAGAGTCGTGGCGGGAAGCTCCTACGAGCAGTACTTC,.,TRBV5-1,TRBJ2-7,15,.
CASSLVLAQNYEQYF,TGTGCCAGCAGCTTAGTCCTAGCGCAAAACTACGAGCAGTACTTC,.,TRBV7-2,TRBJ2-7,15,.
CASLGADRNYGYTF,TGTGCCAGCTTGGGGGCAGACCGAAACTATGGCTACACCTTC,.,TRBV28,TRBJ1-2,14,.
CASSYSGLAGDEQFF,TGTGCCAGCAGTTACTCGGGACTAGCGGGAGACGAGCAGTTCTTC,TRBD2,TRBV6-5,TRBJ2-1,15,.
CAVLAGSKNIQYF,TGTGCCGTTCTAGCGGGCTCCAAAAACATTCAGTACTTC,TRBD2,TRBV27,TRBJ2-4,13,.
CASRGTSGRAGELFF,TGTGCCAGCAGGGGGACTAGCGGGAGGGCCGGGGAGCTGTTTTTT,TRBD2,TRBV2,TRBJ2-2,15,.
CASSPRVSGANVLTF,TGTGCCAGCAGCCCCCGGGTGTCTGGGGCCAACGTCCTGACTTTC,.,TRBV6-5,TRBJ2-6,15,.
CASSSTTGPGYTF,TGTGCCAGCAGCTCCACGACAGGGCCCGGCTACACCTTC,TRBD1,TRBV5-4,TRBJ1-2,13,.
CASSRRQGLLLFAPGELFF,TGTGCCAGCAGCCGTCGACAGGGGCTCCTCCTCTTTGCGCCCGGGGAGCTGTTTTTT,TRBD1,TRBV7-9,TRBJ2-2,19,.
CASSSAGGAIFLNEQFF,TGTGCCAGCAGCTCCGCGGGGGGAGCGATCTTTCTCAATGAGCAGTTCTTC,TRBD2,TRBV5-8,TRBJ2-1,17,.
CASSLAHRTYEQYF,TGTGCCAGCAGCTTAGCGCACAGGACCTACGAGCAGTACTTC,.,TRBV7-9,TRBJ2-7,14,.
CASSLALAGGKETQYF,TGTGCCAGCAGCTTAGCCTTAGCGGGGGGGAAAGAGACCCAGTACTTC,TRBD2,TRBV7-9,TRBJ2-5,16,.
CAISDVGQGFYEQYF,TGTGCCATCAGTGATGTTGGACAGGGATTCTACGAGCAGTACTTC,TRBD1,TRBV10-3,TRBJ2-7,15,.
CASSEGRDGANVLTF,TGTGCCAGCAGTGAAGGGAGGGATGGGGCCAACGTCCTGACTTTC,.,TRBV6-1,TRBJ2-6,15,.
CASSIGPSPDTQYF,TGTGCCAGTAGTATAGGGCCGTCTCCAGATACGCAGTATTTT,.,TRBV19,TRBJ2-3,14,once
CASSYPAGSGELFF,TGTGCCAGCAGTTACCCCGCGGGATCCGGGGAGCTGTTTTTT,.,TRBV6-5,TRBJ2-2,14,.
CASSPSGEDREKLFF,TGTGCCAGCTCACCATCCGGGGAGGATCGTGAAAAACTGTTTTTT,.,TRBV18,TRBJ1-4,15,once
CASNKAGTRSHEQYF,TGTGCCAGCAACAAAGCCGGGACTAGATCCCACGAGCAGTACTTC,TRBD2,TRBV28,TRBJ2-7,15,.
CASSLVGARGLGVRDTQYF,TGTGCCAGCAGCTTAGTAGGGGCACGGGGGTTGGGGGTAAGAGATACGCAGTATTTT,.,TRBV11-2,TRBJ2-3,19,.
CASRPLGRGSNEKLFF,TGTGCCAGCAGACCCCTAGGTAGGGGGTCTAATGAAAAACTGTTTTTT,.,TRBV6-6,TRBJ1-4,16,.
CASSLWTSANEQFF,TGTGCCAGCAGCTTGTGGACTAGCGCCAATGAGCAGTTCTTC,TRBD2,TRBV5-4,TRBJ2-1,14,.
CASSRTEVVHEQYF,TGTGCCAGCAGTCGGACAGAGGTCGTCCACGAGCAGTACTTC,.,TRBV27,TRBJ2-7,14,.
CASSIVAGELPSGANVLTF,TGTGCCAGTAGTATAGTGGCAGGGGAACTCCCCTCTGGGGCCAACGTCCTGACTTTC,.,TRBV19,TRBJ2-6,19,.
CASSLSLAGGEQFF,TGCGCCAGCAGCTTGAGCCTAGCGGGAGGGGAGCAGTTCTTC,TRBD2,TRBV5-1,TRBJ2-1,14,.
CASSLNGNEQFF,TGTGCCAGCAGTTTAAACGGGAATGAGCAGTTCTTC,.,TRBV27,TRBJ2-1,12,.
CASSRRDRRYTGELFF,TGTGCCAGTAGTCGCCGGGACAGACGATACACCGGGGAGCTGTTTTTT,TRBD1,TRBV19,TRBJ2-2,16,.
CAWMTSGTYEQYF,TGTGCCTGGATGACTAGCGGGACCTACGAGCAGTACTTC,TRBD2,TRBV30,TRBJ2-7,13,.
CASSGTSGYSYNEQFF,TGTGCCAGCAGCGGGACTAGCGGGTACTCCTACAATGAGCAGTTCTTC,TRBD2,TRBV9,TRBJ2-1,16,once
CASSLERVYEQYF,TGCGCCAGCAGCTTGGAACGGGTCTACGAGCAGTACTTC,.,TRBV5-1,TRBJ2-7,13,.
CSASQGGGPYEQYF,TGCAGCGCCTCCCAGGGCGGGGGGCCTTACGAGCAGTACTTC,TRBD2,TRBV29-1,TRBJ2-7,14,once
CASQTGYTDTQYF,TGTGCCAGCCAAACCGGGTACACAGATACGCAGTATTTT,.,TRBV9,TRBJ2-3,13,.
CAWSVPGTYHF,TGTGCCTGGAGTGTCCCCGGGACTTATCACTTC,.,TRBV30,TRBJ2-7,11,.
CASKNSGSGANVLTF,TGTGCCAGCAAAAATTCGGGCTCTGGGGCCAACGTCCTGACTTTC,.,TRBV27,TRBJ2-6,15,.
CASSQEPPGGRAKNIQYF,TGCGCCAGCAGCCAAGAGCCCCCGGGGGGGAGAGCCAAAAACATTCAGTACTTC,TRBD2,TRBV4-3,TRBJ2-4,18,.
CASTGLAGSGPDTQYF,TGTGCCAGTACGGGACTAGCGGGTTCGGGCCCAGATACGCAGTATTTT,TRBD2,TRBV19,TRBJ2-3,16,.
CASSDRGNEKLFF,TGTGCCAGCAGTGACCGGGGAAATGAAAAACTGTTTTTT,.,TRBV2,TRBJ1-4,13,.
CASSPEGYTEAFF,TGTGCCAGCAGCCCGGAGGGGTACACTGAAGCTTTCTTT,.,TRBV5-6,TRBJ1-1,13,.
CSVAHRQGDQPQHF,TGCAGCGTGGCCCACCGACAGGGCGATCAGCCCCAGCATTTT,TRBD1,TRBV29-1,TRBJ1-5,14,.
CASSLHHPETKNIQYF,TGTGCCAGCAGTTTACACCATCCGGAGACCAAAAACATTCAGTACTTC,.,TRBV27,TRBJ2-4,16,.
CATSREYFKGLDEQYF,TGTGCCACCAGCAGAGAGTATTTTAAGGGGTTGGACGAGCAGTACTTC,.,TRBV15,TRBJ2-7,16,.
CASSGPIAGGTYNEQFF,TGCGCCAGCAGTGGCCCTATAGCGGGAGGCACCTACAATGAGCAGTTCTTC,TRBD2,TRBV10-2,TRBJ2-1,17,.
CASSSPQGLVGELFF,TGTGCCAGCAGCTCCCCCCAGGGTTTGGTCGGGGAGCTGTTTTTT,.,TRBV7-9,TRBJ2-2,15,.
CASSSRRTGFIYEKLFF,TGTGCCAGCAGTTCCCGTAGGACAGGGTTTATTTATGAAAAACTGTTTTTT,TRBD1,TRBV28,TRBJ1-4,17,.
CAITGTGINQPQHF,TGTGCCATAACCGGGACAGGCATTAATCAGCCCCAGCATTTT,TRBD1,TRBV7-9,TRBJ1-5,14,.